The text below deals with one T cell receptor (beta chain). This sample is part of a study of control samples from healthy donors and cancer patients. Measured with immunoSEQ multiplex PCR; TCRdb has only the in-frame clones, and not every one. The sample has approximately 89,000 clones; approximately 86% are singletons. This CDR3 comprises 17 residues. Germline values: CDR1 LNHDA, CDR2 SQIVND (reference sequence). V lost 4 bases and J 0 bases, leaving 16 bases between the germline ends. The rearrangement uses TRBV19 and TRBJ1-5; D may be TRBD1 (5 bases). The specimen sequenced was blood. This TCR derives from a man aged 30-40 years in good health. CDR3 residues: CASSRRGGIPSNQPQHF. The CDR3 DNA is TGTGCCAGTAGTAGGCGTGGGGGAATCCCTAGCAATCAGCCCCAGCATTTT.